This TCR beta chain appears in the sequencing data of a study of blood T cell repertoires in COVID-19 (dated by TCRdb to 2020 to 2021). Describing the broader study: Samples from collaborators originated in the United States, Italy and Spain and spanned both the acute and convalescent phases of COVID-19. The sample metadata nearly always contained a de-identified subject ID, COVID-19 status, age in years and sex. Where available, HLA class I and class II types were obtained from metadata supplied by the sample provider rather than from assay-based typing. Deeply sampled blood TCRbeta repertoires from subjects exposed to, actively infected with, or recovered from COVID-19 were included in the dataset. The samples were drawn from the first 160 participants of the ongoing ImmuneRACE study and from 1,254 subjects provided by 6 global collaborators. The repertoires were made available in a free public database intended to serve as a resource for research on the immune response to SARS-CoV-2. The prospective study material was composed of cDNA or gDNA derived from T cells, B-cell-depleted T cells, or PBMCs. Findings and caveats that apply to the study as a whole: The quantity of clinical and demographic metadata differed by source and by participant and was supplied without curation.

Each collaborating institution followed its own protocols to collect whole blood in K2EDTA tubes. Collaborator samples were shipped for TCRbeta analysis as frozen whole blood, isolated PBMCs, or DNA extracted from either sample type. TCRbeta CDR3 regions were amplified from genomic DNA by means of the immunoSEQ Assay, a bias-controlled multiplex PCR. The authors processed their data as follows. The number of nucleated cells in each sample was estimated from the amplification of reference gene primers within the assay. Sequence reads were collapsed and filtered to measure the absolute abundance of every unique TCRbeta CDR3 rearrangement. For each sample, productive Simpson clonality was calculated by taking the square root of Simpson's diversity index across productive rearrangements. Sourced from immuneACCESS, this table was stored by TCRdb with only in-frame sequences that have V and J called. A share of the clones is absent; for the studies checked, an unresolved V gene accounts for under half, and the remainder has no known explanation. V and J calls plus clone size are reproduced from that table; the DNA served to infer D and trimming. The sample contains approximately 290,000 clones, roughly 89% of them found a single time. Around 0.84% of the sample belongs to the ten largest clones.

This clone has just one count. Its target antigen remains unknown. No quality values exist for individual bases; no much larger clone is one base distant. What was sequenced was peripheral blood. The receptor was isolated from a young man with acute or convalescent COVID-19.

The CDR3 sequence is CASSIPLRTGVNSPLHF. The nucleotide sequence is given as TGTGCCAGTAGTATCCCCCTCCGGACAGGAGTAAATTCACCCCTCCACTTT. This sequence uses TRBV19 and TRBJ1-6; the junction holds 7 bases that match TRBD1. According to the germline V gene (reference sequence), CDR1 reads LNHDA and CDR2 reads SQIVND. V is pruned by 3 bases and J by 7 bases, leaving 12 bases of the junction without a gene match. Inclusive of the bounding cysteine and phenylalanine, the CDR3 is 17 residues long. Only the CDR3 part of the read is kept: 51 bases, read in frame from the first base. The reference TRBV19 and TRBJ1-6 proteins fill in what lies around the CDR3, so the full variable domain reads DGGITQSPKYLFRKEGQNVTLSCEQNLNHDAMYWYRQDPGQGLRLIYYSQIVNDFQKGDIAEGYSVSREKKESFPLTVTSAQKNPTAFYLCASSIPLRTGVNSPLHFGNGTRLTVT.